This TCR beta chain was observed in a study of naive and memory T cell subsets (dated by TCRdb to about 2017). For the study in its entirety: Sorted naive and memory T cell subsets from peripheral blood were analyzed in the study using a UMI-based, open-source pipeline for TCR alpha and beta sequencing. The functional CMV T cell responses agreed completely with IgG serology results. RNA was DNase-treated and reverse transcribed with TCR constant-region primers, mostly using SuperScript III.

Preparation of the library involved UMI-ligation and nested PCR. The beta constant-region primer consisted of an equimolar mixture of two oligonucleotides that together covered TRBC1 and TRBC2. Four rounds of PCR, combining the SP2 primer with nested alpha and beta constant-region primers, were used to amplify the ligated cDNA. A single-stranded oligonucleotide carrying the SP2 primer and a 12-nucleotide UMI was ligated to the 3' end of the cDNA by T4 RNA ligase 1. Incubation of the ligation reaction lasted roughly 20-25 hours at 16 degrees C. PCR2 was typically run as a SYBR Green qPCR and stopped at a predetermined threshold to prevent over-amplification. Apart from the first purification, every purification step used Agencourt AMPure XP magnetic beads. Library amounts were measured by Qubit and library quality was assessed on a TapeStation, where the main peak was expected at around 650 bp. Pooled libraries were sequenced on an Illumina MiSeq using v2 2x251 paired-end kits, and typically about 0.95-2.1 million reads were obtained per sample. Each sample library was pooled at 4 nM, and about 4.5-7.5% PhiX was included to improve cluster recognition. Regarding the original processing steps: Decombinator assigned V and J genes to Demultiplexor-processed FASTQ reads by tag matching, allowing a single base-pair mismatch. Collapsinator relied on UMIs to fix sequencing errors as well as frequency errors caused by PCR heterogeneity. TCRs were translated and CDR3s were extracted from the conserved cysteine to the FGXG phenylalanine by CDR3Translator, with non-productive sequences being flagged. Gini, Shannon entropy and inverse Simpson indices were computed after subsampling the repertoires to the same number of UMI-defined TCRs. Within the linear range, a power law was fitted by maximum likelihood to the distributions of clonotype abundance. On one naive CD8 sample, the pipeline and MIGEC gave similar UMI counts, unique TCR numbers and clonal distributions. The repertoires were searched for 7,322 CMV-associated CDR3 sequences that had been compiled from VDJdb and a published dataset. TCRdb trimmed the raw reads at Q25, called clones with MiXCR and kept productive beta chains. Rows are combined by CDR3 protein, so each entry shows the most common genes and DNA. These V and J calls rely on TCRdb rather than the paper's analysis. The sample data list 95,000 to 150,000 distinct CDR3 sequences, and 30% to 45% of these were observed just once. The biggest ten clones account for about 1% of the sample.

From the second PCR step on, the TCR alpha and beta chain libraries were amplified in separate reactions. To determine each donor's CMV status, fresh PBMCs were stimulated overnight with CMV viral lysate, and IFNgamma production from CD4+ T cells was then assessed. Miltenyi beads were used first to positively select CD4 T cells, and CD8 T cells were then positively selected from the CD4-negative fraction. Cells were stained for CD3, CD4, CD8, CD45RA, CD27 and a live/dead dye and were sorted on a BD Aria II into four subsets based on CD45RA and CD27. A few healthy volunteers provided blood, and the blood of each volunteer was split into CD4 and CD8 T cells and then into four differentiation subsets. About 110 ml of peripheral blood was taken from each donor, and PBMC were separated by density-gradient centrifugation on Ficoll-Paque PLUS. Sorted cells were lysed in RLT buffer, after which RNA was extracted using a Qiagen RNeasy kit and stored at -80 degrees C.

General conclusions and limits of the study: The repertoire findings for the naive and memory subsets could not be validated against a ground truth, as none was available. RNA-based TCR counts may be affected by expression changes linked to T cell activation and differentiation. After error correction, over 90% of naive TCR sequences appeared only once, giving much steeper abundance distributions than memory subsets. TCR abundance followed a power law with an exponent that was different for naive and memory subsets but consistent across the three individuals. Gini index rose and Shannon and inverse Simpson diversity fell from naive through CM, EM and EMRA in both CD4 and CD8 cells. Clonotypes were defined as single alpha or beta chain sequences, not paired alpha/beta receptors.

The germline V gene (reference sequence) specifies DFQATT as CDR1 and SNEGSKA as CDR2. From the cysteine through the phenylalanine, the CDR3 covers 16 amino acids. Kept here is only the CDR3 DNA, which spans 48 bases and is read in frame from base 1. Unmatched junction bases come to 14, with V trimmed by 0 bases and J by 7 bases. With respect to this clonotype: The clone's antigen remains unknown. It has no much larger one-base neighbor in the sample; base qualities were not kept.

This clonotype was obtained from a human donor in good health. The rearrangement joined TRBV20-1 to TRBJ2-7, and 8 junctional nucleotides match TRBD2. The sample consisted of central memory CD4+ T cells from blood. The cell subset or site label here, explained by the study, means: central memory, CD45RA- CD27+. For the CDR3, the sequence is CSARDLVPVGGGEQYF. The sequenced DNA: TGCAGTGCTAGAGATTTGGTACCCGTCGGCGGGGGGGAGCAGTACTTC.